The 31 T cell receptor beta chains listed next were all sequenced from one sample in a study of graft-versus-host responses after intestinal transplantation (dated by TCRdb to the early 2020s). Receptor amplification or capture employed the immunoSEQ multiplex PCR assay. TCRdb took over this immuneACCESS table, retaining in-frame rearrangements with V and J assigned. Such tables are incomplete; in checked studies, under half of the missing clones stem from an unresolved V gene, and the remainder is unexplained. In this sample the table shows roughly 30,000 clones, about 86% of which occur a single time. Of the sample, approximately 20% is held by the ten largest clones. The antigens these receptors bind are not known. Read against the paper, the sample's time point label means: cells obtained before transplantation from donor or recipient. This sample comprised unstimulated CD8+ T cells sorted from spleen or lymph node cells, obtained before intestinal transplant. These receptors were obtained from a human donor who received an intestinal transplant.

The V call is TRBV4-1, the J call TRBJ1-5; 7 bases fit TRBD1. Germline CDR1 MGHRA, CDR2 YSYEKL. The CDR3 loop spans 15 amino acids. The junction had 5 bases not matched to a gene; V was cut back by 0 bases and J by 6 bases. The CDR3 region is CASSQDPGGRQPQHF. The CDR3 nucleotides are TGCGCCAGCAGCCAAGACCCAGGGGGTCGTCAGCCCCAGCATTTT.

This chain uses TRBV2 with TRBJ1-1, with no clear D. The CDR3 spans 11 residues. Trimming removed 9 bases at V and 6 bases at J, with 11 bases between. From germline, CDR1 is SNHLY and CDR2 FYNNEI. CDR3 in DNA: TGTGCCAGACGATTAAGCCCTGAAGCTTTCTTT. Protein product: CARRLSPEAFF. The whole variable domain, remainder taken from reference TRBV2 and TRBJ1-1, is EPEVTQTPSHQVTQMGQEVILRCVPISNHLYFYWYRQILGQKVEFLVSFYNNEISEKSEIFDDQFSVERPDGSNFTLKIRSTKLEDSAMYFCARRLSPEAFFGQGTRLTVV.

The chain has TRBV7-9 and TRBJ2-7; 7 bases fit TRBD2. V was clipped by 1 base and J by 4 bases; unmatched bases: 16. Germline assignment: CDR1 SEHNR and CDR2 FQNEAQ (reference sequence). The CDR3 extends over 18 amino acids. CDR3 sequence: CASSLGGGILDYHYEQYF. In DNA form, the CDR3 reads TGTGCCAGCAGCTTAGGGGGGGGGATTTTGGATTATCATTACGAGCAGTACTTC.

V gene TRBV29-1 combines with J gene TRBJ2-7; D is undetermined. Germline V lookup: CDR1 SQVTM, CDR2 ANQGSEA. Deletions cut 6 bases from V and 6 bases from J, with 15 bases between. This CDR3 contains 12 residues. The CDR3 reads CSVTAADGEQYF. CDR3 DNA: TGCAGCGTGACCGCGGCAGACGGCGAGCAGTACTTC.

This CDR3 is CASSEGTLATNEKLFF. The DNA for the CDR3 is TGTGCCAGCAGTGAGGGGACACTTGCAACTAATGAAAAACTGTTTTTT. This sequence joins TRBV25-1 and TRBJ1-4; D might be TRBD1 (6 bases). The CDR3 is 16 amino acids. Per the germline V gene, CDR1 is MGHDK and CDR2 is SYGVNS. Trimming stripped 3 bases from V and 0 bases from J, with 11 bases between.

This clone appeared once. As DNA, the CDR3 is TGCGCCAGCAGCTTGTCTGGAGGGGAGGTCGAGCAGTACTTC. It yields the protein CASSLSGGEVEQYF. This chain joins TRBV5-1 and TRBJ2-7; weak D call: TRBD2 (6 bases). This CDR3 region has 14 residues. The germline V gene has CDR1 SGHRS and CDR2 YFSETQ. Trimming removed 1 base at V and 6 bases at J, with 14 bases between.

V usage is TRBV18 and J usage is TRBJ1-4; D ambiguous. Germline loops: CDR1 KGHSH, CDR2 LQKENI. The CDR3 runs 13 residues. V gave up 4 bases and J gave up 8 bases, with 11 bases separating them. For the CDR3, the DNA is TGTGCCAGCTCACTCTTACAGACGGAAAAACTGTTTTTT. Protein sequence: CASSLLQTEKLFF. The full variable domain, rest sourced from reference TRBV18 and TRBJ1-4, is NAGVMQNPRHLVRRRGQEARLRCSPMKGHSHVYWYRQLPEEGLKFMVYLQKENIIDESGMPKERFSAEFPKEGPSILRIQQVVRGDSAAYFCASSLLQTEKLFFGSGTQLSVL.

This clone was seen just once. V and J are TRBV7-8 and TRBJ1-5, with 7 bases identical to TRBD1. This CDR3 comprises 19 residues. J gave up 0 bases and V 2 bases, and 13 bases lay outside the gene matches. Germline-derived CDR1 and CDR2 are SGHVS and FQNEAQ. The CDR3 loop reads CASSLNPFGTANSNQPQHF. CDR3 coding DNA: TGTGCCAGCAGCTTAAACCCGTTCGGGACAGCAAATAGCAATCAGCCCCAGCATTTT.

This rearrangement joins TRBV5-6 to TRBJ2-7, with a weak D call TRBD2 (6 bases). Trimming removed 1 base from V and 1 base from J, with 18 bases in between. This CDR3 has 17 residues. Looked up from germline, CDR1 is SGHDT and CDR2 is YYEEEE. CDR3 loop: CASSLPSVKLWSYEQYF. In DNA form, the CDR3 reads TGTGCCAGCAGCTTGCCTAGCGTTAAGCTATGGTCCTACGAGCAGTACTTC.

The CDR3 DNA is TGTGCCAGCAATCGGGAGAATGAAGAGACCCAGTACTTC. This codes for CASNRENEETQYF. The V and J genes are TRBV25-1 and TRBJ2-5, with D possibly matching TRBD2 (6 bases). Germline V CDR1 and CDR2: MGHDK, SYGVNS. V shed 7 bases and J shed 3 bases, with 12 bases lying between them. This CDR3 has 13 amino acids.

The chain uses TRBV5-4 and TRBJ2-3, with a weak D call TRBD1 (6 bases). This CDR3 has 14 amino acids. Germline V gene data show CDR1 as SGHNT and CDR2 as YYREEE (reference sequence). V gave up 2 bases and J gave up 4 bases, with 11 bases separating them. CDR3 region: CASSFRQGPDTQYF. The DNA of the CDR3 is TGTGCCAGCAGCTTTCGGCAGGGGCCAGATACGCAGTATTTT. The whole variable domain, filled in from reference TRBV5-4 and TRBJ2-3, reads ETGVTQSPTHLIKTRGQQVTLRCSSQSGHNTVSWYQQALGQGPQFIFQYYREEENGRGNFPPRFSGLQFPNYSSELNVNALELDDSALYLCASSFRQGPDTQYFGPGTRLTVL.

By sample share, this clone is medium-sized (0.01 to 0.1%). The rearrangement links TRBV30 to TRBJ2-3; TRBD2 aligns across 11 bases. Trimming at V came to 7 bases and at J to 6 bases, leaving 9 bases not matched to a gene. The CDR3 contains 14 residues. Germline values: CDR1 GTSNPN, CDR2 SVGIG (reference sequence). The CDR3 sequence is CASNPSGGLDTQYF. In DNA, the CDR3 is TGTGCCTCAAACCCTAGCGGGGGGCTGGATACGCAGTATTTT.

The V and J genes are TRBV5-1 and TRBJ1-1; D is ambiguous. The germline gives CDR1 SGHRS, CDR2 YFSETQ. This CDR3 has 15 amino acids. V dropped 0 bases and J dropped 4 bases, with 13 bases sitting between them. The CDR3 bases are TGCGCCAGCAGCTTGGGTGAGAATCGGGGCACTGAAGCTTTCTTT. Amino acid sequence: CASSLGENRGTEAFF.

CDR3 sequence reads: CASSSLSPTTSHEQYF. The CDR3 nucleotides are TGTGCCAGCAGCTCCTTGAGCCCGACGACTAGCCACGAGCAGTACTTC. The gene calls are TRBV7-3 and TRBJ2-7, with TRBD2 identical over 7 bases. Per germline, CDR1 SGHTA and CDR2 FQGTGA. The CDR3 runs to 16 residues. The J segment lost 5 bases and the V segment lost 4 bases, leaving 14 bases of the junction unmatched.

This clone was picked up many times. The genes are TRBV7-9 and TRBJ2-7; 7 bases align to TRBD2. Germline CDR1 is SEHNR and CDR2 is FQNEAQ (reference sequence). This CDR3 contains 15 residues. V shed 5 bases, J shed 4 bases, and the junction held 11 bases outside the gene matches. CDR3 coding DNA: TGTGCCAGCAGCCCCGGGTTTGGGGAGGGGTACGAGCAGTACTTC. Translated, it gives CASSPGFGEGYEQYF.

The chain combines TRBV12-5 with TRBJ2-2; the match to TRBD2 covers 7 bases. CDR1 and CDR2 from the germline V gene are LGHNT and FRNRAP. The CDR3 is 18 amino acids. V was clipped by 1 base and J by 3 bases; unmatched bases: 11. CDR3: CASGLAPTRGGYTGELFF. The CDR3 DNA sequence: TGTGCTAGTGGTTTGGCCCCCACTCGGGGAGGGTACACCGGGGAGCTGTTTTTT.

This clone was seen more than once but under ten times. The rearrangement uses TRBV4-2 and TRBJ1-1, with a weak D call TRBD1 (5 bases). Germline V lookup: CDR1 LGHNA, CDR2 YNFKEQ. The CDR3 runs 14 residues. Trimming took off 3 bases at V and 2 bases at J, with 10 bases between the two ends. CDR3 coding DNA: TGTGCCAGCAGCCACGTAGGGGAAAACACTGAAGCTTTCTTT. The encoded protein is CASSHVGENTEAFF.

The chain recombines TRBV14 with TRBJ2-2, with unresolved D. The CDR3 consists of 12 residues. CDR1 and CDR2 (germline): SGHDN, FVKESK. V lost 4 bases and J lost 6, with 6 bases in between. Here the CDR3 DNA reads TGTGCCAGCAGCCCCCTCGCCGGGGAGCTGTTTTTT. Protein sequence: CASSPLAGELFF.

This clone was recorded once. The chain is built from TRBV7-9 and TRBJ2-1; 8 bases agree with TRBD2. Germline loops: CDR1 SEHNR, CDR2 FQNEAQ (reference sequence). The CDR3 covers 14 residues. Germline trimming cut 5 bases from V and 8 bases from J; bases unmatched to any gene: 8. The CDR3 coding sequence is TGTGCCAGCAGCGTGTTTGGGCGGGAGGATGAGCAGTTCTTC. Translated, it gives CASSVFGREDEQFF.

V and J are TRBV15 and TRBJ2-2; 12 bases align to TRBD2. The germline V gene encodes CDR1 LNHNV and CDR2 YYDKDF (reference sequence). Trimming took 3 bases from V and 5 from J; bases not matched to a gene: 1. The CDR3 covers 15 residues. The CDR3 DNA reads TGTGCCACCAGCAGCCTAGCGGGAGGGACCGGGGAGCTGTTTTTT. It encodes CATSSLAGGTGELFF.

The chain joins TRBV27 to TRBJ2-2, with TRBD1 identical over 7 bases. V lost 6 bases, J lost 4 bases, and 8 bases stayed unmatched. The germline V gene has CDR1 MNHEY and CDR2 SMNVEV (reference sequence). The CDR3 contains 15 residues. CDR3 amino acids: CASSLRDSFTGELFF. CDR3 nucleotides: TGTGCCAGCAGCCTCCGGGACAGCTTCACCGGGGAGCTGTTTTTT.

The chain couples TRBV28 to TRBJ2-7, with D possibly matching TRBD1 (5 bases). V lost 3 bases and J lost 4, with 13 bases in between. Per the germline V gene, CDR1 is MDHEN and CDR2 is SYDVKM. This CDR3 is 14 amino acids long. CDR3 in amino acids: CASSFSGQGYEQYF. CDR3 sequence (DNA): TGTGCCAGCAGTTTTTCCGGGCAGGGTTACGAGCAGTACTTC.

V is TRBV25-1 and J is TRBJ1-1; the D is unclear. The germline V gene has CDR1 MGHDK and CDR2 SYGVNS. The CDR3 is 12 residues long. V was trimmed by 4 bases and J by 3 bases, leaving 6 bases between them. As DNA, the CDR3 is TGTGCCAGCAGTGGAGGTTACACTGAAGCTTTCTTT. It encodes CASSGGYTEAFF.

The chain carries TRBV11-2 and TRBJ1-6; D uncertain. The CDR3 has 18 residues. Germline CDR1 is SGHAT and CDR2 is FQNNGV. Trimming took 0 bases from V and 4 from J, leaving 16 bases between them. Here the CDR3 reads CASSLEADFALYNSPLHF. The DNA of the CDR3 is TGTGCCAGCAGCTTAGAAGCGGACTTCGCTCTATATAATTCACCCCTCCACTTT.

This clone has just one count. The genes are TRBV14 and TRBJ2-7, with TRBD2 matching 11 bases. CDR3 size: 16 residues. Trimming cost V 4 bases and J 6 bases; bases outside gene matches: 11. Germline assignment: CDR1 SGHDN and CDR2 FVKESK. The CDR3 nucleotides read TGTGCCAGCAGCCGACTTATAGCGGGAGGGCCGTCCGAGCAGTACTTC. The encoded protein is CASSRLIAGGPSEQYF.

With respect to this clone: The sample contains more than one DNA sequence encoding this CDR3. The chain carries TRBV5-1 and TRBJ2-5; 12 bases match TRBD2. The J segment lost 4 bases and the V segment lost 3 bases, leaving 4 bases of the junction unmatched. The CDR3 is 15 amino acids. Germline CDR1 SGHRS, CDR2 YFSETQ. The CDR3 region has the DNA TGCGCCAGCAGCTCAGGACTAGCGGGGAGAGAGACCCAGTACTTC. Translated: CASSSGLAGRETQYF. The entire variable domain, with the rest obtained from reference TRBV5-1 and TRBJ2-5, is as follows: KAGVTQTPRYLIKTRGQQVTLSCSPISGHRSVSWYQQTPGQGLQFLFEYFSETQRNKGNFPGRFSGRQFSNSRSEMNVSTLELGDSALYLCASSSGLAGRETQYFGPGTRLLVL.

This sequence joins TRBV4-1 and TRBJ2-1; 9 nucleotides align to TRBD1. The ends lost 4 bases at V and 2 bases at J; junction bases unmatched: 3. Looked up from germline, CDR1 is MGHRA and CDR2 is YSYEKL. This CDR3 is built from 15 residues. CDR3 sequence: CASSPGQGPYNEQFF. In nucleotides, the CDR3 is TGCGCCAGCAGCCCGGGACAGGGACCCTACAATGAGCAGTTCTTC.

This sequence joins TRBV11-1 and TRBJ2-5; 8 positions agree with TRBD2. TRBJ2-7 explains the end of the DNA better; the J call may be wrong. Germline loops: CDR1 SGHAT, CDR2 FQDESV (reference sequence). This CDR3 has 14 residues. CDR3 amino acids: CASSLTGGLHEQYF. The CDR3 coding sequence is TGTGCCAGCAGCTTAACGGGGGGGCTCCACGAGCAGTACTTC.

This chain uses TRBV4-1 with TRBJ2-7; D unresolved. Looked up from germline, CDR1 is MGHRA and CDR2 is YSYEKL. V dropped 1 base and J dropped 1 base, with 11 bases sitting between them. The CDR3 sequence is 15 residues long. Written as DNA, the CDR3 is TGCGCCAGCAGCCAAGGGAGAGCAGATTCCTACGAGCAGTACTTC. It yields the protein CASSQGRADSYEQYF.

The chain couples TRBV28 to TRBJ2-5, with D perhaps TRBD2 (6 bases). Trimming shortened V by 2 bases and J by 5 bases, and 15 bases separated the two germline ends. This CDR3 is built from 15 residues. Germline CDR1 reads MDHEN; CDR2 reads SYDVKM. The DNA of the CDR3 is TGTGCCAGCAGTTTAGAGGACCCGGAGGGGGAGACCCAGTACTTC. This sequence encodes CASSLEDPEGETQYF. The variable domain in full, completed from reference TRBV28 and TRBJ2-5, reads DVKVTQSSRYLVKRTGEKVFLECVQDMDHENMFWYRQDPGLGLRLIYFSYDVKMKEKGDIPEGYSVSREKKERFSLILESASTNQTSMYLCASSLEDPEGETQYFGPGTRLLVL.

The chain couples TRBV21-1 to TRBJ1-6. TRBV21-1 is an annotated pseudogene. This CDR3 has 15 amino acids. Written as DNA, the CDR3 is TGTGCCAGCAGCAAATGGCGGGCACCCAATTCACCCCTCCACTTT. As protein: CASSKWRAPNSPLHF.